The clone carrying this T cell receptor beta chain was detected ten times or more. Amplification started from genomic DNA. Amplification of the beta chain CDR3 used 30 forward and 13 reverse multiplex primers. TCRdb re-called the multiplex PCR reads through MiXCR, storing one row per CDR3 protein. The sample lists about 290,000 distinct CDR3 sequences; roughly 50% were seen once. The CDR3 sequence is 13 residues long. From germline, CDR1 is LNHNV and CDR2 YYDKDF (reference sequence). Between the trimmed V and J ends, which lost 11 bases and 1 base, there was a span of 14 bases. The sample belongs to a study of type 1 and type 2 diabetes patients. Study information: The cohort mixed type 1 diabetes, type 2 diabetes and nondiabetic donors.

The sequenced sample was peripheral blood mononuclear cells (PBMCs). The source is a man aged 18 to 29 with type 2 diabetes. The rearrangement joins TRBV15 to TRBJ1-1; weak D call: TRBD1 (5 bases). CDR3 region: CAAARRGNTEAFF. The CDR3 DNA reads as TGTGCCGCAGCCCGGAGGGGGAACACTGAAGCTTTCTTT.